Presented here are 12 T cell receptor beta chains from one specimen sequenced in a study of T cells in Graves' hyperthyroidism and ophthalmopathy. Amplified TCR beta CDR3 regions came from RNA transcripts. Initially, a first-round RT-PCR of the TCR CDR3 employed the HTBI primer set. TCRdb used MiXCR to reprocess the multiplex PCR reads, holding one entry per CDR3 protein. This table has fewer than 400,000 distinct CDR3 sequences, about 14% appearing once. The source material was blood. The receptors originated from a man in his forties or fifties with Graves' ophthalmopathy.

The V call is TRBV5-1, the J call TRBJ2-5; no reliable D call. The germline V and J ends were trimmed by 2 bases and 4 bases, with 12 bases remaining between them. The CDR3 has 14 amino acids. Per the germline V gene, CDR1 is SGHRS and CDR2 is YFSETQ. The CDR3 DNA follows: TGCGCCAGCAGCTTTTCCCACGGCCGAGAGACCCAGTACTTC. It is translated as CASSFSHGRETQYF. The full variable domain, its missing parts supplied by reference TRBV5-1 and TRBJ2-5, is KAGVTQTPRYLIKTRGQQVTLSCSPISGHRSVSWYQQTPGQGLQFLFEYFSETQRNKGNFPGRFSGRQFSNSRSEMNVSTLELGDSALYLCASSFSHGRETQYFGPGTRLLVL.

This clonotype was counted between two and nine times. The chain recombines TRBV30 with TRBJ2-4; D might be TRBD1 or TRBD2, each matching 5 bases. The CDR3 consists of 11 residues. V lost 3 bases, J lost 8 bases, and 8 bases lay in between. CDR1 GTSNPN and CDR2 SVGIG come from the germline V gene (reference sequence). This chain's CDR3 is CAWRGEYIQYF. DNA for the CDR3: TGTGCCTGGAGAGGGGAGTACATTCAGTACTTC.

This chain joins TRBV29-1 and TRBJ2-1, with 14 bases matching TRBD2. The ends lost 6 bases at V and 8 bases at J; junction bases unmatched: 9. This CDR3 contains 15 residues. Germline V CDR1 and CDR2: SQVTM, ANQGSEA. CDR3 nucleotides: TGCAGCGTCCTTGGACTAGCGGGAGGTGGGGATGAGCAGTTCTTC. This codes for CSVLGLAGGGDEQFF.

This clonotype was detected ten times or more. The CDR3: CASSEQGQPYNEQFF. As DNA, the CDR3 is TGTGCCAGTAGTGAACAGGGGCAGCCCTACAATGAGCAGTTCTTC. J is TRBJ2-1 and V is TRBV19; 7 nucleotides match TRBD1. Per the germline V gene, CDR1 is LNHDA and CDR2 is SQIVND (reference sequence). This CDR3 has 15 amino acids. J gave up 2 bases and V 5 bases, and 6 bases lay outside the gene matches.

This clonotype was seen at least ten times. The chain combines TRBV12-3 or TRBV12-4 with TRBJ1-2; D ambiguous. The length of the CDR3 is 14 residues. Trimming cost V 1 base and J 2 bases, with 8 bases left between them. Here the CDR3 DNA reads TGTGCCAGCAGTTTAGGCCATCTAAACTATGGCTACACCTTC. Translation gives CASSLGHLNYGYTF.

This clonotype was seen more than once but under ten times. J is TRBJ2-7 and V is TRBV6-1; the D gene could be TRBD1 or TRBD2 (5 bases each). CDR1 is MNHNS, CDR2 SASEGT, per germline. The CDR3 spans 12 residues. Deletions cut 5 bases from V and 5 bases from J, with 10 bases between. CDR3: CASSHRRHEQYF. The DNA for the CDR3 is TGTGCCAGCAGTCACAGGAGGCACGAGCAGTACTTC.

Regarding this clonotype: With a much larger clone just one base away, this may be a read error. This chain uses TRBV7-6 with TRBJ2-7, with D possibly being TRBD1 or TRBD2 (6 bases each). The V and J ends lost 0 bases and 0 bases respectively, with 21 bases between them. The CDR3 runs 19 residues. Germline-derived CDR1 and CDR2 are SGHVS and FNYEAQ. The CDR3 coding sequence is TGTGCCAGCAGCTTAGCGGGGGCAAACAGGGTCGGGAGCTCCTACGAGCAGTACTTC. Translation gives CASSLAGANRVGSSYEQYF.

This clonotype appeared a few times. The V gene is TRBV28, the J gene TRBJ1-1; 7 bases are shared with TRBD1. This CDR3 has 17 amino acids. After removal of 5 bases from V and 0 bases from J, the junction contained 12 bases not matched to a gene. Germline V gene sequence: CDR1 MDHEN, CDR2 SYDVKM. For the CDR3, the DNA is TGTGCCAGCAGTAGATGGGGACAGCAAGTCTTGAACACTGAAGCTTTCTTT. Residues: CASSRWGQQVLNTEAFF.

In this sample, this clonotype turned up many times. The CDR3 here is CASSHGPSGSPGDTQYF. CDR3 DNA sequence: TGTGCCAGCAGCCACGGCCCTAGCGGCTCTCCGGGGGATACGCAGTATTTT. This sequence joins TRBV3-1 and TRBJ2-3, with TRBD2 identical over 7 bases. Unmatched junction bases numbered 15, after V lost 3 bases and J lost 6 bases. The CDR3 length is 17 residues. Germline-derived CDR1 and CDR2 are LGHDT and YNNKEL (reference sequence).

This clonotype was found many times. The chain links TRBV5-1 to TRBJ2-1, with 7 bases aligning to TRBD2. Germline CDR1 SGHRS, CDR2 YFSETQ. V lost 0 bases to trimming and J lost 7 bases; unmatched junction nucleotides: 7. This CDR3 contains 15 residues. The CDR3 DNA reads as TGCGCCAGCAGCTTGGTCGTGGCTAGCGGAAATGAGCAGTTCTTC. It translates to CASSLVVASGNEQFF.

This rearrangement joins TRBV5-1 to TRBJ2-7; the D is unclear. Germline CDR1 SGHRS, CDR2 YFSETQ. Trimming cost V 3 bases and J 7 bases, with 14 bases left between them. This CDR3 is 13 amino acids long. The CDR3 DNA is TGCGCCAGCAGCTCGGCTGGGGTTGAAGAGCAGTACTTC. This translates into CASSSAGVEEQYF.

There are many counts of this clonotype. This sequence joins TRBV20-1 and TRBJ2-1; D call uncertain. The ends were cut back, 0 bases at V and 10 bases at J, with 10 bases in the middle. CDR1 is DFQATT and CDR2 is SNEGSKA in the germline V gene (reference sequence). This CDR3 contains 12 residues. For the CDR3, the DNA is TGCAGTGCTAGAGATCCCCTCTTGGAGCAGTTCTTC. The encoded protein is CSARDPLLEQFF.